These T cell receptor beta chains were read from a single sample in a study of T cells in Graves' hyperthyroidism and ophthalmopathy. One entry per CDR3 protein, called by TCRdb with MiXCR from the multiplex PCR reads. The sample has fewer than 800,000 distinct CDR3 sequences, 15% to 20% seen once. Specimen: blood. These receptors came from a man younger than 30 with Graves' hyperthyroidism. Both conserved end residues are part of each CDR3. A D gene is named only where the DNA matches it firmly. Rows give clone size only sometimes, using once, few, many, or a class for an expanded clone.

TRBV29-1,TRBJ2-7,-,-,CSVARVSSYEQYF,TGCAGCGTTGCCAGGGTGAGCTCCTACGAGCAGTACTTC
TRBV7-3,TRBJ2-2,-,many,CASSLSPGELFF,TGTGCCAGCAGCTTATCCCCCGGGGAGCTGTTTTTT
TRBV20-1,TRBJ1-5,-,-,CSATGDNQPQHF,TGCAGTGCGACCGGGGACAATCAGCCCCAGCATTTT
TRBV28,TRBJ1-1,-,few,CASSLPGWGGNTEAFF,TGTGCCAGCAGTCTACCCGGTTGGGGGGGGAACACTGAAGCTTTCTTT
TRBV3-1,TRBJ1-1,TRBD1,many,CASIATGTGGVAFF,TGTGCCAGCATCGCGACCGGGACAGGGGGCGTAGCTTTCTTT
TRBV12-3/TRBV12-4,TRBJ2-3,-,many,CASTFGQARTDTQYF,TGTGCCAGCACCTTCGGTCAAGCTCGCACAGATACGCAGTATTTT
TRBV12-3/TRBV12-4,TRBJ2-7,-,many,CASSPAPYEQYF,TGTGCCAGCAGCCCCGCCCCCTACGAGCAGTACTTC
TRBV5-1,TRBJ2-1,TRBD1,-,CASSADPGQGTNEQFF,TGCGCCAGCAGCGCCGACCCGGGACAGGGGACGAATGAGCAGTTCTTC
TRBV6-5,TRBJ2-1,TRBD2,few,CASSYFLGREGQSYNEQFF,TGTGCCAGCAGTTACTTCCTCGGGCGGGAGGGCCAATCCTACAATGAGCAGTTCTTC
TRBV2,TRBJ2-7,-,few,CASSVGTLAYEQYF,TGTGCCAGCAGTGTCGGGACTTTAGCCTACGAGCAGTACTTC
TRBV7-9,TRBJ2-1,TRBD1,-,CASSEDRGINEQFF,TGTGCCAGCAGCGAGGACAGGGGGATCAATGAGCAGTTCTTC
TRBV4-3,TRBJ1-3,-,-,CASSQDASFNTIYF,TGCGCCAGCAGCCAAGATGCGAGTTTTAACACCATATATTTT
TRBV20-1,TRBJ1-6,-,-,CSARPDGWGLHNSPLHF,TGCAGTGCTAGACCGGATGGTTGGGGGCTACATAATTCACCCCTCCACTTT
TRBV5-1,TRBJ2-7,-,-,CASSLQSPEDEQYF,TGCGCCAGCAGCTTGCAATCCCCAGAGGACGAGCAGTACTTC
TRBV24-1,TRBJ1-2,TRBD1,few,CATSDWDRGTGYTF,TGTGCCACCAGTGATTGGGACAGGGGGACGGGCTACACCTTC
TRBV7-3,TRBJ2-2,TRBD2,few,CASSLTGGGAGELSF,TGTGCCAGCAGCTTAACTGGCGGGGGGGCCGGGGAGCTGTCTTTT
TRBV30,TRBJ1-6,-,many,CASQGPGSSYNSPLHF,TGTGCCTCCCAGGGGCCAGGGAGCTCCTATAATTCACCCCTCCACTTT
TRBV10-1,TRBJ2-7,-,-,CASGSLEGTIWFSYEQYF,TGCGCCAGCGGTAGCTTGGAAGGGACAATCTGGTTCTCCTACGAGCAGTACTTC
TRBV5-8,TRBJ1-1,-,few,CASNHRGGLNTEAFF,TGTGCCAGCAACCACCGAGGGGGTTTGAACACTGAAGCTTTCTTT
TRBV6-1,TRBJ1-5,TRBD1,many,CASSVSGTGNQPQHF,TGTGCCAGCAGTGTTTCCGGGACAGGTAATCAGCCCCAGCATTTT
TRBV28,TRBJ2-3,TRBD2,-,CASSPGGGAPGRAQYF,TGTGCCAGCAGTCCGGGGGGGGGGGCCCCGGGGAGGGCGCAGTATTTT
TRBV29-1,TRBJ2-1,-,many,CSVLQHSYNEQFF,TGCAGCGTTTTGCAGCACTCCTACAATGAGCAGTTCTTC
TRBV10-3,TRBJ2-7,TRBD2,many,CAISDVLAGGFSYEQYF,TGTGCCATCAGTGACGTCCTAGCGGGAGGCTTCTCCTACGAGCAGTACTTC
TRBV9,TRBJ1-6,-,few,CASSAEASSYNSPLHF,TGTGCCAGCAGCGCAGAAGCGAGCTCCTATAATTCACCCCTCCACTTT
TRBV6-1,TRBJ1-5,TRBD1,few,CASRPGQAGGQPQHF,TGTGCCAGCAGGCCCGGACAGGCCGGGGGTCAGCCCCAGCATTTT
TRBV15,TRBJ2-1,TRBD2,-,CATSGLAGNNEQFF,TGTGCCACGAGCGGCCTAGCGGGTAACAATGAGCAGTTCTTC
TRBV7-2,TRBJ1-1,-,many,CASRWGRTNTEAFF,TGTGCCAGCAGATGGGGACGGACAAACACTGAAGCTTTCTTT
TRBV4-1,TRBJ1-3,TRBD1,-,CASSRMWTGLGNTIYF,TGCGCCAGCAGCCGGATGTGGACAGGTCTTGGAAACACCATATATTTT
TRBV13,TRBJ2-3,-,few,CASSLGRGGSTDTQYF,TGTGCCAGCAGCTTAGGCCGGGGCGGGAGCACAGATACGCAGTATTTT
TRBV5-1,TRBJ2-2,-,few,CASSFWGPGTGELFF,TGCGCCAGCAGCTTCTGGGGGCCGGGCACCGGGGAGCTGTTTTTT
TRBV18,TRBJ2-3,-,-,CASSPPPEPPDTQYF,TGTGCCAGCTCACCACCGCCAGAGCCCCCAGATACGCAGTATTTT